This T cell receptor (beta chain) is drawn from a study of OX40 agonist ivuxolimab in advanced cancers. The assay was immunoSEQ multiplex PCR, and TCRdb's table has in-frame clones only and misses some. The table includes tens of thousands of clones, more than 70% detected once. Germline V gives CDR1 LNHDA, CDR2 SQIVND (reference sequence). The V gene end was trimmed by 4 bases and the J gene end by 8 bases; junction bases not matched to a gene: 6. The CDR3 is 14 amino acids. This clone has just one count. J is TRBJ1-4 and V is TRBV19; the match to TRBD1 covers 8 bases. The TCR comes from an adult with an advanced solid tumor such as melanoma, head and neck, liver or kidney cancer. Sample: CD4+ or CD8+ T cells sorted from blood, taken in a trial of the OX40 agonist ivuxolimab. The CDR3 DNA sequence: TGTGCCAGTAGTACAGGGGGCCGCTGGGAAAAACTGTTTTTT. Its protein product is CASSTGGRWEKLFF. The full variable domain, with the rest looked up from reference TRBV19 and TRBJ1-4, is DGGITQSPKYLFRKEGQNVTLSCEQNLNHDAMYWYRQDPGQGLRLIYYSQIVNDFQKGDIAEGYSVSREKKESFPLTVTSAQKNPTAFYLCASSTGGRWEKLFFGSGTQLSVL.